The next 11 T cell receptor beta chains were all read from a single sample in a study of T cell changes during pregnancy in multiple sclerosis. Method: immunoSEQ multiplex PCR; TCRdb's copy keeps in-frame clones and lacks some. The repertoire has more than 65,000 clones, about nine tenths of them found once; the top ten carry around 0.45%. Sequencing used CD4+ T cells from peripheral blood mononuclear cells, obtained before pregnancy. Every receptor here comes from a female donor with multiple sclerosis, enrolled in a pregnancy study.

This sequence joins TRBV30 and TRBJ2-2, with D possibly TRBD2 on 6 matching bases. With 0 bases removed from V and 2 bases from J, the gap between germline ends came to 13 bases. CDR1 is GTSNPN, CDR2 SVGIG, per germline (reference sequence). CDR3 length equals 16 residues. The CDR3 DNA reads TGTGCCTGGAGTGTACGTGCGGGGAGAAACACCGGGGAGCTGTTTTTT. It yields the protein CAWSVRAGRNTGELFF.

The chain combines TRBV5-1 with TRBJ1-6; 9 bases align to TRBD1. Germline V gene data show CDR1 as SGHRS and CDR2 as YFSETQ. The CDR3 totals 16 residues. V was clipped by 2 bases and J by 6 bases; unmatched bases: 6. The CDR3 DNA reads TGCGCCAGCAGCTTTGCGGCGGGACAGGGTAATTCACCCCTCCACTTT. Translating it yields CASSFAAGQGNSPLHF.

This clone was seen a single time. V and J are TRBV7-2 and TRBJ2-5, with TRBD2 identical over 7 bases. The CDR3 loop spans 16 amino acids. The germline gives CDR1 SGHTA, CDR2 FQGNSA. The ends lost 1 base at V and 1 base at J; junction bases unmatched: 6. Here the CDR3 reads CASSLGAGDGQETQYF. CDR3 sequence (DNA): TGTGCCAGCAGCTTAGGTGCGGGGGATGGCCAAGAGACCCAGTACTTC.

This rearrangement joins TRBV7-7 to TRBJ2-4; TRBD1 matches at 9 bases. CDR1 and CDR2 (germline): SSHAT, FNYEAQ (reference sequence). The CDR3 is 14 amino acids. V was pared by 5 bases and J by 6 bases, with 5 bases of the junction left unmatched. Here the CDR3 reads CASSPGQGTNIQYF. The CDR3 DNA sequence: TGTGCCAGCAGCCCGGGACAGGGAACAAACATTCAGTACTTC.

This chain links TRBV27 with TRBJ1-4, with D tentatively TRBD1 (6 bases). The CDR3 is 14 residues long. The germline gives CDR1 MNHEY, CDR2 SMNVEV (reference sequence). With 4 bases removed from V and 8 bases from J, the gap between germline ends came to 14 bases. CDR3 sequence reads: CASSSTGQKEKLFF. The CDR3 DNA reads as TGTGCCAGCAGTTCCACAGGACAGAAAGAAAAACTGTTTTTT.

The J gene is TRBJ1-6, the V gene TRBV5-1; 7 bases align to TRBD1. V shed 8 bases, J shed 2 bases, and the junction held 4 bases outside the gene matches. Per germline, CDR1 SGHRS and CDR2 YFSETQ. This CDR3 is 14 amino acids long. CDR3 in amino acids: CASRDRAYNSPLHF. The DNA of the CDR3 is TGCGCCAGTCGAGACAGGGCCTATAATTCACCCCTCCACTTT.

V is TRBV5-4 and J is TRBJ2-7; D remains ambiguous. The CDR3 has 12 residues. V lost 2 bases to trimming and J lost 7 bases, with 10 bases between them. Germline lookup yields CDR1 SGHNT and CDR2 YYREEE (reference sequence). The CDR3 DNA sequence: TGTGCCAGCAGCTTTTCTCTAGGTGAGCAGTACTTC. It specifies CASSFSLGEQYF.

The chain couples TRBV4-3 to TRBJ2-3; 9 positions agree with TRBD2. Germline trimming cut 3 bases from V and 12 bases from J; bases unmatched to any gene: 13. This CDR3 spans 15 amino acids. Germline assignment: CDR1 LGHNA and CDR2 YSLEER. The CDR3 bases are TGCGCCAGCAGCCACGGCGGGGGGGGTCCCCCGGACCAGTATTTT. The encoded protein is CASSHGGGGPPDQYF.

The chain combines TRBV7-9 with TRBJ2-3; D remains ambiguous. The CDR3 has 13 residues. V lost 3 bases to trimming and J lost 0 bases, with 4 bases between them. Germline V CDR1 and CDR2: SEHNR, FQNEAQ (reference sequence). The CDR3 region has the DNA TGTGCCAGCAGCTTGGGCAGCACAGATACGCAGTATTTT. The encoded protein is CASSLGSTDTQYF.

This clone is a singleton in its sample. The rearrangement uses TRBV28 and TRBJ1-1; D ambiguous. The CDR3 spans 13 residues. V lost 5 bases, J lost 0 bases, and 7 bases lay in between. Germline V CDR1 and CDR2: MDHEN, SYDVKM. This chain's CDR3 is CASSPYLNTEAFF. The DNA for the CDR3 is TGTGCCAGCAGTCCCTACCTGAACACTGAAGCTTTCTTT. Variable domain in full (rest from reference TRBV28 and TRBJ1-1): DVKVTQSSRYLVKRTGEKVFLECVQDMDHENMFWYRQDPGLGLRLIYFSYDVKMKEKGDIPEGYSVSREKKERFSLILESASTNQTSMYLCASSPYLNTEAFFGQGTRLTVV.

The chain employs TRBV6-5 and TRBJ1-2; D possibly corresponds to TRBD1 (6 bases). Trimming pared 6 bases from V and 4 bases from J, leaving 18 bases between. CDR1 and CDR2 from the germline V gene are MNHEY and SVGAGI. This CDR3 has 15 amino acids. CDR3 sequence reads: CASRPQTGGGYGYTF. CDR3 bases: TGTGCCAGCAGACCCCAGACAGGAGGTGGCTATGGCTACACCTTC.